The present T cell receptor (beta chain) was sequenced within a study of tumor-infiltrating lymphocytes in primary liver carcinoma. RNA isolated from unsorted whole blood supplied the blood RNA, with germline DNA also extracted. From about 530 ng total RNA, TCR beta cDNA was generated with a primer in the constant region. Nested multiplex PCR, run for three rounds with slightly modified ARM-PCR, yielded TCR beta libraries. TCRdb re-analysed the multiplex PCR reads in MiXCR, keeping a single row per CDR3 protein. The table has approximately 210,000 distinct CDR3 sequences, about 65% seen once; the top ten hold approximately 6.6%. This clonotype was detected a few times. This may be a read error: a much more frequent sequence differs by one nucleotide. The receptor's source is a woman in her fifties or sixties with primary liver carcinoma and hepatitis B virus infection. The sequencing sample was made of peripheral blood.

CDR3 in amino acids: CASRGVAGGRLDEQFF. In DNA, the CDR3 is TGTGCCAGCAGGGGTGTAGCGGGAGGACGGCTCGATGAGCAGTTCTTC. The chain couples TRBV6-2 or TRBV6-3 to TRBJ2-1; the match to TRBD2 covers 10 bases. The germline V gene has CDR1 MNHEY and CDR2 SVGEGT. J lost 8 bases, V lost 6 bases, and 13 bases had no gene match. This CDR3 region has 16 residues.